This T cell receptor (beta chain) was sequenced in a study of T cell repertoires in aging, cancer and after chemotherapy. For the study at large: Donors were grouped into six age bands spanning 30 or younger through 70 or older. Patients with glioblastoma brain tumors were sampled before and after temozolomide-based therapy. Study outcomes and limitations: Loss of evenness, beyond lost richness, contributed to age-related TCR diversity decline in cancer patients.

The V segment lost 8 bases and the J segment 4 bases; nucleotides outside the gene matches: 2. Per germline, CDR1 MNHEY and CDR2 SVGAGI. The CDR3 has 12 residues. In its sample, this clonotype was seen a few times. Its antigen is not identified. Rearranged V-D-J TRB sequences were amplified with a mixed TRB-A/B primer pool. TCRdb reprocessed the multiplex PCR reads with MiXCR, giving one entry per CDR3 protein. The sample includes about 2,200 distinct CDR3 sequences, around 34% seen only once; the top ten take approximately 24%. Peripheral blood genomic DNA, not sorted cells or RNA, was the template. V gene TRBV6-5 combines with J gene TRBJ1-1, with 9 bases aligning to TRBD1. This TCR derives from a human donor with a solid tumor. Material: blood. CDR3 nucleotide sequence: TGTGCCAGCCAGACAGGGGGCACTGAAGCTTTCTTT. As protein: CASQTGGTEAFF.